This TCR beta chain was obtained from a study of blood T cell repertoires in COVID-19. Study-wide background: T cells, B-cell-depleted T cells, or PBMCs provided the cDNA or gDNA that served as material.

The germline V gene encodes CDR1 MNHEY and CDR2 SVGAGI. Trimming removed 6 bases from V and 8 bases from J; junction bases left unmatched: 12. The CDR3 has 14 amino acids. Per the original data handling: Reference gene primer amplification in the assay estimated nucleated cell counts. Data came from immunoSEQ multiplex PCR; TCRdb stores just in-frame clones and leaves some out. Clone size and the V and J calls come from that table; the DNA yielded D and trimming. The sample has over 200,000 clones; 84% are singletons. V and J are TRBV6-5 and TRBJ1-1; 7 positions match TRBD1. This TCR derives from a man aged 60 to 75 who had recovered from COVID-19. The sample comprised PBMCs or T cells enriched from blood (not recorded which). CDR3 coding DNA: TGTGCCAGCAGCTACAGACCGAGGGGGCCGGAAGCTTTCTTT. Translating gives CASSYRPRGPEAFF.